A selection of T cell receptor beta chains follows, all from one sample in a study of monozygotic twins with cystic fibrosis. Measured with immunoSEQ multiplex PCR; TCRdb has only the in-frame clones, and not every one. Altogether about 24,000 clones are present, 91% being singletons, with the ten largest covering roughly 0.28%. The sequenced sample consisted of blood. These receptors all stem from a girl aged 2-9 years with cystic fibrosis. The CDR3 runs from the conserved cysteine through the conserved F or W. The order of the fields is D gene, V gene, J gene, CDR3 protein. A D gene is named only where the DNA matches it firmly.

.	TRBV7-2	TRBJ2-7	CASSSPSGQGGTYEQYF
TRBD2	TRBV6-6	TRBJ2-3	CASTSRRGASTDTQYF
.	TRBV9	TRBJ2-7	CASSVEGGPHEQYF
.	TRBV15	TRBJ2-5	CATSRETRQETQYF
.	TRBV9	TRBJ2-7	CASSVGGSMDEQYF
.	TRBV4-3	TRBJ1-1	CASSQVITGTEAFF
.	TRBV14	TRBJ2-5	CASGQFDTRDQETQYF
.	TRBV4-3	TRBJ2-2	CASSRVIYTGELFF
.	TRBV19	TRBJ2-3	CASSFDSSTDTQYF
TRBD1	TRBV9	TRBJ1-2	CASSAEDRGNYGYTF
.	TRBV30	TRBJ2-3	CAWSVEALTDTQYF
TRBD2	TRBV19	TRBJ2-1	CASSGGGNEQFF
TRBD2	TRBV7-8	TRBJ2-1	CASSVDGTTYNEQFF
TRBD1	TRBV7-2	TRBJ2-1	CASSTDRGREQFF
TRBD1	TRBV7-2	TRBJ1-3	CASSLVARGSGNTIYF
.	TRBV6-1	TRBJ1-3	CASRDPVSGNTIYF
.	TRBV6-1	TRBJ1-5	CASSGGPSNQPQHF